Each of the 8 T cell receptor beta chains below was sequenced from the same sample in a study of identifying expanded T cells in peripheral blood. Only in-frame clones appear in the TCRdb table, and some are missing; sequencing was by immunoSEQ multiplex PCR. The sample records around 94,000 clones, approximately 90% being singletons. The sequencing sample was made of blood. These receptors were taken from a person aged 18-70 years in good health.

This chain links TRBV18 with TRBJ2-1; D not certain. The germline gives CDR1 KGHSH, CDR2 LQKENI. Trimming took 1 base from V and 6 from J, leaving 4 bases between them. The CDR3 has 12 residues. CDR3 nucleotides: TGTGCCAGCTCACCACAGGCCAATGAGCAGTTCTTC. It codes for CASSPQANEQFF.

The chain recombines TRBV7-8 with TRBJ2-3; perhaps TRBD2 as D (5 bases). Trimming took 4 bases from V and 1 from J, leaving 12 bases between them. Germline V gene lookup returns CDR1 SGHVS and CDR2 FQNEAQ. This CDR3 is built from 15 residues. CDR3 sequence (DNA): TGTGCCAGCAGCTCCCCCACTAGGGGCACAGATACGCAGTATTTT. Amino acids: CASSSPTRGTDTQYF. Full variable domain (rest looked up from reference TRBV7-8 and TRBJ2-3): GAGVSQSPRYKVAKRGQDVALRCDPISGHVSLFWYQQALGQGPEFLTYFQNEAQLDKSGLPSDRFFAERPEGSVSTLKIQRTQQEDSAVYLCASSSPTRGTDTQYFGPGTRLTVL.

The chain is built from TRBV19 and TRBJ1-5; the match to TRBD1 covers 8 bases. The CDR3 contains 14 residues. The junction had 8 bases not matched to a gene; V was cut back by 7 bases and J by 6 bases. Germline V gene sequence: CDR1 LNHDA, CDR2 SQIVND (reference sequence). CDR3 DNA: TGTGCCAGTACCGGGACAGGAGGTGGTCAGCCCCAGCATTTT. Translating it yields CASTGTGGGQPQHF.

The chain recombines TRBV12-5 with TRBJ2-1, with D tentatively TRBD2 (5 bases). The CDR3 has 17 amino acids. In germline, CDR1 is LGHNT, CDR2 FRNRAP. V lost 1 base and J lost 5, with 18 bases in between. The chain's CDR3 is CASGLALSPGSDNEQFF. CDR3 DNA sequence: TGTGCTAGTGGTTTGGCTCTTTCACCGGGGTCCGACAATGAGCAGTTCTTC. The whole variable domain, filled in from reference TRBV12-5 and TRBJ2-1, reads DARVTQTPRHKVTEMGQEVTMRCQPILGHNTVFWYRQTMMQGLELLAYFRNRAPLDDSGMPKDRFSAEMPDATLATLKIQPSEPRDSAVYFCASGLALSPGSDNEQFFGPGTRLTVL.

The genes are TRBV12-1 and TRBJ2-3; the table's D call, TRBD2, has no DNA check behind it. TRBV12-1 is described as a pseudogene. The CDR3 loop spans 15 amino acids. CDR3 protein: CASSPYDYRSDTQYF. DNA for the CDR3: TGTGCCAGCAGCCCTTACGACTATAGGTCAGATACGCAGTATTTT.

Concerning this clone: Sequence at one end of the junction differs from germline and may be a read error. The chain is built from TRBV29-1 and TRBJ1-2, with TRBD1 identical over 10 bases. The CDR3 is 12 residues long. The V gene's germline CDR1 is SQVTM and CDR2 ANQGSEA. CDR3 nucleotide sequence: TGCAGCGTCGAAGGACAGGGGGACGGCTACACCTTC. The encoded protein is CSVEGQGDGYTF.

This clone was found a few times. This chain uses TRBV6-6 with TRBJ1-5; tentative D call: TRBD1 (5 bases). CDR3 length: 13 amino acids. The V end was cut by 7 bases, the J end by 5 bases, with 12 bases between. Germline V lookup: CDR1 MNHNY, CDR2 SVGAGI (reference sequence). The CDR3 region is CASIPRGDQPQHF. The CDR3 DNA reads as TGTGCCAGCATCCCTCGGGGGGATCAGCCCCAGCATTTT.

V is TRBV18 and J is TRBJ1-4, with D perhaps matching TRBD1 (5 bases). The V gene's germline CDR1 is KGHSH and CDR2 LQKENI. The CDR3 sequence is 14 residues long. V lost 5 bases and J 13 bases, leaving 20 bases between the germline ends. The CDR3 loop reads CASSLQGVGDRLFF. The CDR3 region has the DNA TGTGCCAGCTCATTACAAGGGGTAGGGGATCGACTGTTTTTT.